These 8 T cell receptor beta chains were all obtained from the same sample, sequenced in a study of cytomegalovirus exposure and HLA in healthy donors. Amplification used 60 Vbeta primers and 13 Jbeta primers. Sequenced by immunoSEQ multiplex PCR; TCRdb stores in-frame clones only, minus some. The table lists fewer than 120,000 clones, more than 75% of them singletons. The sample comprised PBMCs. The origin of the receptors is a man between 35 and 55 years old in good health and CMV-seronegative.

V usage is TRBV6-6 and J usage is TRBJ2-5; D uncertain. The CDR3 has 11 amino acids. The germline CDR1 and CDR2 sequences are MNHNY and SVGAGI (reference sequence). The V end was cut by 6 bases, the J end by 2 bases, with 4 bases between. CDR3 region: CASSRQETQYF. Here the CDR3 DNA reads TGTGCCAGCAGCCGGCAAGAGACCCAGTACTTC.

This chain joins TRBV5-1 and TRBJ1-1; D remains ambiguous. Trimming cost V 1 base and J 1 base, with 5 bases left between them. The V gene's germline CDR1 is SGHRS and CDR2 YFSETQ. This CDR3 contains 13 residues. The CDR3 sequence: CASSLNRNTEAFF. In nucleotides, the CDR3 is TGCGCCAGCAGCTTGAACAGGAACACTGAAGCTTTCTTT.

V usage is TRBV10-3 and J usage is TRBJ1-1; TRBD1 matches at 12 bases. The CDR3 contains 16 residues. With V trimmed by 0 bases and J by 4 bases, 3 bases remained unmatched. Per germline, CDR1 ENHRY and CDR2 SYGVKD. CDR3 amino acids: CAISESGTGGGTEAFF. CDR3 nucleotides: TGTGCCATCAGTGAGTCTGGGACAGGGGGCGGCACTGAAGCTTTCTTT.

This clone was detected only once. The genes are TRBV27 and TRBJ2-5, with 10 bases aligning to TRBD1. With the DNA end fitting TRBJ2-7 better, the J assignment may be wrong. The CDR3 sequence is 13 residues long. Germline lookup yields CDR1 MNHEY and CDR2 SMNVEV (reference sequence). CDR3 sequence reads: CASIRDRGYEQYF. Written as DNA, the CDR3 is TGTGCCAGCATCCGGGACAGGGGTTACGAGCAGTACTTC.

The rearrangement links TRBV29-1 to TRBJ2-1; D is uncertain. Looked up from germline, CDR1 is SQVTM and CDR2 is ANQGSEA. The CDR3 contains 13 residues. The ends were cut back, 3 bases at V and 6 bases at J, with 12 bases in the middle. The CDR3 spells CSVDWAVTNEQFF. The DNA of the CDR3 is TGCAGCGTTGATTGGGCCGTTACCAATGAGCAGTTCTTC.

In its sample, this clone was seen once. This chain links TRBV4-1 with TRBJ1-2, with D tentatively TRBD1 (6 bases). V lost 0 bases and J 1 base, leaving 21 bases between the germline ends. The CDR3 sequence is 19 residues long. Germline CDR1 reads MGHRA; CDR2 reads YSYEKL. CDR3 DNA: TGCGCCAGCAGCCAAGATTGGAAGGGGGACCCCCTCCTTAACTATGGCTACACCTTC. Translated, it gives CASSQDWKGDPLLNYGYTF.

The chain joins TRBV5-6 to TRBJ1-2; D is undetermined. V was pared by 2 bases and J by 8 bases, with 7 bases between. This CDR3 comprises 11 residues. CDR1 SGHDT and CDR2 YYEEEE come from the germline V gene. The CDR3 protein is CASSFSAGYTF. The CDR3 coding sequence is TGTGCCAGCAGCTTTAGTGCCGGCTACACCTTC.

DNA of the CDR3: TGCGCCAGCAGCTTAGGGGAATCCTATGGCTACACCTTC. Residues: CASSLGESYGYTF. This chain uses TRBV5-1 with TRBJ1-2, with a possible D match to TRBD1 (5 bases). The CDR3 has 13 amino acids. Trimming removed 2 bases from V and 4 bases from J, with 9 bases in between. Germline CDR1 SGHRS, CDR2 YFSETQ. The full variable domain, completed using reference TRBV5-1 and TRBJ1-2, is KAGVTQTPRYLIKTRGQQVTLSCSPISGHRSVSWYQQTPGQGLQFLFEYFSETQRNKGNFPGRFSGRQFSNSRSEMNVSTLELGDSALYLCASSLGESYGYTFGSGTRLTVV.